What follows are 31 T cell receptor beta chains derived from one specimen sequenced in a study of Graves' ophthalmopathy and Graves' hyperthyroidism. Beta-chain TCR CDR3 regions were amplified from RNA transcripts. An opening RT-PCR round employed HTBI primers and preceded a second-round multiplex PCR. Each CDR3 protein gets one entry after TCRdb re-called the multiplex PCR reads with MiXCR. The sample includes 40,000 to 50,000 distinct CDR3 sequences, over 40% of them seen just once. The sequenced material came from peripheral blood. The receptors derive from an adult man with Graves' ophthalmopathy.

The chain uses TRBV5-6 and TRBJ2-3, with TRBD2 identical over 7 bases. Germline CDR1 SGHDT, CDR2 YYEEEE. Trimming at V came to 4 bases and at J to 3 bases, leaving 8 bases not matched to a gene. The CDR3 sequence is 15 residues long. The CDR3 DNA is TGTGCCAGCAGCCCGGACCTGGGAGGGACAGATACGCAGTATTTT. Its protein is CASSPDLGGTDTQYF.

The V gene is TRBV24-1, the J gene TRBJ2-7, with TRBD2 as a possible D gene (6 bases). The CDR3 totals 14 residues. The germline V and J ends were trimmed by 6 bases and 0 bases, with 11 bases remaining between them. Germline V CDR1 and CDR2: KGHDR, SFDVKD. In nucleotides, the CDR3 is TGTGCCACCAGTTCTTTCGGGGGCTCCTACGAGCAGTACTTC. Its protein is CATSSFGGSYEQYF.

The gene calls are TRBV29-1 and TRBJ2-7; tentatively, D is TRBD2 (5 bases). There are 12 residues in the CDR3. The V end lost 4 bases, the J end lost 0 bases, and 7 bases lay between the germline ends. Germline V gives CDR1 SQVTM, CDR2 ANQGSEA. The DNA of the CDR3 is TGCAGCGTTGCGGGGAGCTCCTACGAGCAGTACTTC. Protein sequence: CSVAGSSYEQYF.

For this clonotype: A much larger clone differs from this one at a single base, so this may be a read error. The rearrangement links TRBV3-1 to TRBJ2-1, with 7 positions matching TRBD1. The CDR3 loop spans 16 amino acids. The germline gives CDR1 LGHDT, CDR2 YNNKEL (reference sequence). V trimming: 3 bases; J trimming: 8 bases; junction bases outside the gene matches: 13. The CDR3 region is CASSHNEAGGFDEQFF. In DNA form, the CDR3 reads TGTGCCAGCAGCCATAATGAGGCAGGGGGATTCGATGAGCAGTTCTTC.

Here the CDR3 reads CSLVGVTDTQYF. CDR3 bases: TGCAGCTTGGTCGGGGTCACAGATACGCAGTATTTT. The genes are TRBV29-1 and TRBJ2-3; possibly TRBD2 for D (5 bases). Trimming removed 8 bases from V and 2 bases from J, with 11 bases in between. Per the germline V gene, CDR1 is SQVTM and CDR2 is ANQGSEA. This CDR3 has 12 amino acids.

The J gene is TRBJ2-3, the V gene TRBV2; 10 bases match TRBD2. V shed 5 bases, J shed 0 bases, and the junction held 8 bases outside the gene matches. This CDR3 region has 17 residues. The germline V gene encodes CDR1 SNHLY and CDR2 FYNNEI. CDR3 region: CASSYSLTSGSTDTQYF. The CDR3 DNA follows: TGTGCCAGCAGTTACTCTCTGACTAGCGGGAGCACAGATACGCAGTATTTT.

Many counts were recorded for this clonotype. The chain couples TRBV6-5 to TRBJ2-5, with TRBD1 identical over 7 bases. Trimming cost V 0 bases and J 4 bases; bases outside gene matches: 14. The CDR3 contains 18 residues. Per the germline V gene, CDR1 is MNHEY and CDR2 is SVGAGI. The chain's CDR3 is CASSYSRGNRGYIETQYF. The CDR3 DNA follows: TGTGCCAGCAGTTACTCGAGGGGTAACAGGGGTTATATAGAGACCCAGTACTTC.

This clonotype came up many times. V is TRBV12-3 or TRBV12-4 and J is TRBJ1-6, with TRBD1 matching over 7 bases. V lost 6 bases, J lost 7 bases, and 9 bases stayed unmatched. The CDR3 is 15 amino acids. CDR3 sequence (DNA): TGTGCCAGCAGCCCAGAGGGACAGCCGAATTCACCCCTCCACTTT. Its protein product is CASSPEGQPNSPLHF.

The chain joins TRBV25-1 to TRBJ2-5, with 13 bases fitting TRBD2. The length of the CDR3 is 17 residues. The trim removed 4 bases at V and 5 bases at J, leaving 10 bases unmatched. Germline values: CDR1 MGHDK, CDR2 SYGVNS. CDR3 nucleotides: TGTGCCAGCAGTGGGGGTCAACTAGCGGGGGGGGGTGAGACCCAGTACTTC. This gives the protein CASSGGQLAGGGETQYF.

This clonotype was seen ten or more times. The chain couples TRBV6-1 to TRBJ1-5, with a tentative D call TRBD1 (6 bases). V was cut by 4 bases and J by 7 bases, with 11 bases left in between. The CDR3 sequence is 13 residues long. Germline V gene sequence: CDR1 MNHNS, CDR2 SASEGT. CDR3 loop: CASSVEGDQPQHF. Written as DNA, the CDR3 is TGTGCCAGCAGTGTCGAGGGGGACCAGCCCCAGCATTTT.

This clonotype appeared many times. This chain links TRBV5-1 with TRBJ1-4; no clear D. From germline, CDR1 is SGHRS and CDR2 YFSETQ. Trimming took off 4 bases at V and 7 bases at J, with 11 bases between the two ends. The CDR3 extends over 13 amino acids. CDR3 sequence reads: CASSPNSLEKLFF. The DNA of the CDR3 is TGCGCCAGCAGCCCCAATAGTCTTGAAAAACTGTTTTTT.

This clonotype was counted many times. The chain has TRBV11-2 and TRBJ2-7; D gene unclear. The V gene's germline CDR1 is SGHAT and CDR2 FQNNGV. The CDR3 is 15 residues long. The V end was cut by 0 bases, the J end by 0 bases, with 9 bases between. The CDR3 nucleotides are TGTGCCAGCAGCTTAGAAGTAAGAAGCTCCTACGAGCAGTACTTC. It translates to CASSLEVRSSYEQYF.

The V gene is TRBV4-2, the J gene TRBJ2-1; D is perhaps TRBD1 or TRBD2 (5 bases each). This CDR3 has 16 amino acids. Germline CDR1 LGHNA, CDR2 YNFKEQ. V lost 5 bases and J lost 0, with 14 bases in between. CDR3 bases: TGTGCCAGCAGCGCCCGGGACGTCAGCTCCTACAATGAGCAGTTCTTC. This codes for CASSARDVSSYNEQFF.

The V and J genes are TRBV2 and TRBJ2-7; 12 bases are a match to TRBD2. The CDR3 spans 17 residues. The ends lost 7 bases at V and 4 bases at J; junction bases unmatched: 14. CDR1 is SNHLY, CDR2 FYNNEI, per germline. The CDR3 reads CASNILAGGPNPYEQYF. In DNA, the CDR3 is TGTGCCAGCAACATACTAGCGGGAGGCCCCAACCCTTACGAGCAGTACTTC. Complete variable domain (other parts from reference TRBV2 and TRBJ2-7): EPEVTQTPSHQVTQMGQEVILRCVPISNHLYFYWYRQILGQKVEFLVSFYNNEISEKSEIFDDQFSVERPDGSNFTLKIRSTKLEDSAMYFCASNILAGGPNPYEQYFGPGTRLTVT.

The CDR3 reads CASAEGEPAAHEQYF. DNA for the CDR3: TGTGCCAGCGCCGAAGGAGAACCTGCAGCCCACGAGCAGTACTTC. The gene calls are TRBV6-5 and TRBJ2-7; D remains ambiguous. Trimming took off 8 bases at V and 5 bases at J, with 22 bases between the two ends. This CDR3 is built from 15 residues. Germline CDR1 and CDR2: MNHEY and SVGAGI.

As regards this clonotype: The CDR3 carries no conserved terminal phenylalanine or tryptophan, so it likely arises from a read error. The gene calls are TRBV9 and TRBJ2-3; 10 bases map to TRBD1. Germline CDR1 SGDLS, CDR2 YYNGEE. The ends lost 4 bases at V and 4 bases at J; junction bases unmatched: 6. CDR3 length equals 15 residues. CDR3: CASSTPTGGADTQYV. The CDR3 DNA follows: TGTGCCAGCAGCACTCCGACAGGGGGCGCAGATACGCAGTATGTT.

The chain joins TRBV20-1 to TRBJ2-7, with D unresolved. The CDR3 extends over 10 amino acids. The germline CDR1 and CDR2 sequences are DFQATT and SNEGSKA (reference sequence). Trimming shortened V by 5 bases and J by 12 bases, and 14 bases separated the two germline ends. The CDR3 reads CSAPKGRLYF. CDR3 nucleotide sequence: TGCAGTGCTCCAAAGGGCCGGTTGTACTTC.

The table lists this clonotype with many counts. The CDR3 reads CASKSPNQETQYF. The CDR3 nucleotides are TGTGCCAGCAAGTCCCCAAACCAAGAGACCCAGTACTTC. V and J are TRBV28 and TRBJ2-5, with unresolved D. From germline, CDR1 is MDHEN and CDR2 SYDVKM. The V end was cut by 7 bases, the J end by 0 bases, with 9 bases between. The CDR3 length is 13 residues.

This clonotype was counted many times. The J gene is TRBJ1-1, the V gene TRBV11-2, with D possibly matching TRBD1 (5 bases). Germline CDR1 reads SGHAT; CDR2 reads FQNNGV. This CDR3 has 14 amino acids. V lost 3 bases and J 2 bases, leaving 10 bases between the germline ends. This CDR3 is CASSLRGFNTEAFF. Written as DNA, the CDR3 is TGTGCCAGCAGCTTGAGGGGCTTTAACACTGAAGCTTTCTTT. Drawing the rest from reference TRBV11-2 and TRBJ1-1, the complete variable domain is EAGVAQSPRYKIIEKRQSVAFWCNPISGHATLYWYQQILGQGPKLLIQFQNNGVVDDSQLPKDRFSAERLKGVDSTLKIQPAKLEDSAVYLCASSLRGFNTEAFFGQGTRLTVV.

This clonotype occurred many times. The chain links TRBV29-1 to TRBJ1-1; 8 bases match TRBD1. The CDR3 contains 12 residues. Germline values: CDR1 SQVTM, CDR2 ANQGSEA. V dropped 7 bases and J dropped 11; count of bases not matched to a gene: 12. CDR3 bases: TGCAGCGCGACCGGACAGGGATGGATGGCTTTCTTT. Its translation: CSATGQGWMAFF.

This clonotype was picked up many times. CDR3 sequence (DNA): TGTGCCAGCAGTGCCCTTGGTGGGGGCAATGAGCAGTTCTTC. It encodes CASSALGGGNEQFF. This chain connects TRBV6-4 to TRBJ2-1; D is possibly TRBD1 or TRBD2 (5 bases each). Trimming cost V 4 bases and J 6 bases, with 13 bases left between them. The CDR3 spans 14 residues. CDR1 is MRHNA, CDR2 SNTAGT, per germline.

The table lists this clonotype with many counts. V usage is TRBV7-2 and J usage is TRBJ2-2; 10 bases line up with TRBD1. The CDR3 loop spans 17 amino acids. Trimming cost V 5 bases and J 6 bases; bases outside gene matches: 12. Germline loops: CDR1 SGHTA, CDR2 FQGNSA. CDR3 protein: CASSPRLGQGKAGELFF. CDR3 bases: TGTGCCAGCAGCCCTAGGCTGGGACAGGGGAAGGCCGGGGAGCTGTTTTTT.

In its sample, this clonotype was seen a few times. The chain joins TRBV7-3 to TRBJ1-6; D possibly corresponds to TRBD1 (6 bases). Trimming pared 5 bases from V and 4 bases from J, leaving 9 bases between. The CDR3 totals 14 residues. Germline values: CDR1 SGHTA, CDR2 FQGTGA. CDR3 DNA sequence: TGTGCCAGCAGCAAGGACAGTTATAATTCACCCCTCCACTTT. This encodes CASSKDSYNSPLHF.

Points on this clonotype: At one boundary the junction diverges from the germline segment, which might be a read error. The chain couples TRBV7-2 to TRBJ2-7; 11 nucleotides align to TRBD1. The CDR3 has 19 residues. Germline values: CDR1 SGHTA, CDR2 FQGNSA. The CDR3: CASSLPEIPRTGGFDELYF. CDR3 DNA sequence: TGTGCCAGCAGTTTACCCGAGATCCCAAGGACAGGGGGCTTCGACGAGCTGTACTTC.

The chain is built from TRBV11-2 and TRBJ1-1; no definite D call. The length of the CDR3 is 13 residues. The V gene's germline CDR1 is SGHAT and CDR2 FQNNGV. V was trimmed by 5 bases and J by 4 bases, leaving 11 bases between them. The DNA of the CDR3 is TGTGCCAGCAGCCCCCAGTTAGCCACTGAAGCTTTCTTT. Its protein is CASSPQLATEAFF.

In this sample, this clonotype turned up many times. This rearrangement joins TRBV6-2 or TRBV6-3 to TRBJ2-7; the D gene is possibly TRBD1 (6 bases). V gave up 6 bases and J gave up 4 bases, with 10 bases separating them. The CDR3 contains 12 residues. Germline lookup yields CDR1 MNHEY and CDR2 SVGEGT. The CDR3 nucleotides read TGTGCCAGCAGCTTTCAGGGGTACGAGCAGTACGTC. Protein sequence: CASSFQGYEQYV.

The genes are TRBV25-1 and TRBJ1-5; D is possibly TRBD1 (6 bases). The length of the CDR3 is 15 residues. V was pared by 3 bases and J by 1 base, with 10 bases between. Germline CDR1 reads MGHDK; CDR2 reads SYGVNS. CDR3 amino acids: CASSDRGGSNQPQHF. CDR3 DNA sequence: TGTGCCAGCAGTGACAGGGGTGGGAGCAATCAGCCCCAGCATTTT.

In its sample, this clonotype was seen many times. The CDR3 nucleotides are TGTGCCAGCAGCCAAGAAGGGAGCTCTGGAAACACCATATATTTT. As protein: CASSQEGSSGNTIYF. The rearrangement joins TRBV4-2 to TRBJ1-3; no clear D gene. Trimming took 0 bases from V and 0 from J, leaving 6 bases between them. CDR1 is LGHNA, CDR2 YNFKEQ, per germline. The CDR3 has 15 amino acids.

This clonotype was seen ten or more times. The gene calls are TRBV10-2 and TRBJ2-3; 7 nucleotides match TRBD2. The germline CDR1 and CDR2 sequences are WSHSY and SAAADI. The CDR3 runs 16 residues. The trim removed 3 bases at V and 1 base at J, leaving 7 bases unmatched. The CDR3 protein is CASSERAGIRTDTQYF. For the CDR3, the DNA is TGCGCCAGCAGTGAAAGAGCGGGGATCCGCACAGATACGCAGTATTTT.

This clonotype was counted many times. The chain is built from TRBV4-2 and TRBJ2-7; 8 nucleotides agree with TRBD1. The CDR3 runs to 15 residues. Germline V CDR1 and CDR2: LGHNA, YNFKEQ. V was pared by 4 bases and J by 7 bases, with 12 bases of the junction left unmatched. In DNA form, the CDR3 reads TGTGCCAGCAGCCTCAGAACAGGACAGGGAGGTGAGCAGTACTTC. Translating it yields CASSLRTGQGGEQYF.

This clonotype has only a few counts. The V and J genes are TRBV18 and TRBJ1-1; D ambiguous. Looked up from germline, CDR1 is KGHSH and CDR2 is LQKENI. Trimming stripped 3 bases from V and 1 base from J, with 12 bases between. The CDR3 has 15 amino acids. Written as DNA, the CDR3 is TGTGCCAGCTCACCGTTGTCGGACCCGAACACTGAAGCTTTCTTT. Translating gives CASSPLSDPNTEAFF.